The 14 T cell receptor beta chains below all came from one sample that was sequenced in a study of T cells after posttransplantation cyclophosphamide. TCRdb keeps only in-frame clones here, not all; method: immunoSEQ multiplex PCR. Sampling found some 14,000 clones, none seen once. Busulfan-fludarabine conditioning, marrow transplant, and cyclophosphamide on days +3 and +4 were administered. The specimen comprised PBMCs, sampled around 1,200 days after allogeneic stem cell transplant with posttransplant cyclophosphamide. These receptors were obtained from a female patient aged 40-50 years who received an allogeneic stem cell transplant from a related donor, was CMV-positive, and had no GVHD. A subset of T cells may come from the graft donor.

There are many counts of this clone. The CDR3 reads CASSPDRGGSPLHF. The CDR3 region has the DNA TGTGCCAGCAGCCCGGACAGGGGGGGATCACCCCTCCACTTT. This chain joins TRBV7-2 and TRBJ1-6; 10 nucleotides align to TRBD1. Germline V gene lookup returns CDR1 SGHTA and CDR2 FQGNSA. J was trimmed by 10 bases and V by 5 bases; bases with no gene match: 5. There are 14 residues in the CDR3.

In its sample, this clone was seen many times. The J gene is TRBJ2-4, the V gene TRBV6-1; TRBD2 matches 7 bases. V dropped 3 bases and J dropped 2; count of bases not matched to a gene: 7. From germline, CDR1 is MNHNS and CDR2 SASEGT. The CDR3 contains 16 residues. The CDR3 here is CASSERGRLTKNIQYF. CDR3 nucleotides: TGTGCCAGCAGTGAGCGGGGGAGGCTGACCAAAAACATTCAGTACTTC.

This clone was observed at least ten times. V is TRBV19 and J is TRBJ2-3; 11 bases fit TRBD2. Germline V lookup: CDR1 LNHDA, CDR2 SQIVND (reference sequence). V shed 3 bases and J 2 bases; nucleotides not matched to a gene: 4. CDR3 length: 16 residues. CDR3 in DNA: TGTGCCAGTAGTATGGTAGCGGGGGGGCTCACAGATACGCAGTATTTT. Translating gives CASSMVAGGLTDTQYF.

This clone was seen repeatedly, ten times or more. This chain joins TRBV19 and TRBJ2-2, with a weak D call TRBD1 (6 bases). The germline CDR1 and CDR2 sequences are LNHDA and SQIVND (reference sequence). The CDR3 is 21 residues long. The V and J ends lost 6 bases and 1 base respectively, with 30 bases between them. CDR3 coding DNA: TGTGCCAGTAGCGTTGCCGGAATGCTGTATTTTTCGGGACAGAACACCGGGGAGCTGTTTTTT. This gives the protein CASSVAGMLYFSGQNTGELFF.

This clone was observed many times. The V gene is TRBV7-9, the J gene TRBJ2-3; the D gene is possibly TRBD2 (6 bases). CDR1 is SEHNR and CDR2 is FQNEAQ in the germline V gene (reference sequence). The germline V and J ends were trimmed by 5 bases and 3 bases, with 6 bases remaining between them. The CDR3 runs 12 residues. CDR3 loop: CASSAGTDTQYF. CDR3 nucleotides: TGTGCCAGCAGCGCGGGGACAGATACGCAGTATTTT.

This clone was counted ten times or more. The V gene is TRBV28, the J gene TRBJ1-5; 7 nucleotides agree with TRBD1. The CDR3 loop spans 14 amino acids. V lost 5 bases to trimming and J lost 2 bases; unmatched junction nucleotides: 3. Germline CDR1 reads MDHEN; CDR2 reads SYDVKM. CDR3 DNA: TGTGCCAGCAGTGGCGGACAGGGCAATCAGCCCCAGCATTTT. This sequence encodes CASSGGQGNQPQHF.

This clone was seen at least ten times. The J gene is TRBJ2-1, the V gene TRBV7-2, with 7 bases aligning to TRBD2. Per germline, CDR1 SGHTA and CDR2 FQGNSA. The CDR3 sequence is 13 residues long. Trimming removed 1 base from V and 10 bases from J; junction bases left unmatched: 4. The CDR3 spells CASSLVAGDEQFF. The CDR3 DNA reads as TGTGCCAGCAGCTTAGTTGCGGGGGACGAGCAGTTCTTC.

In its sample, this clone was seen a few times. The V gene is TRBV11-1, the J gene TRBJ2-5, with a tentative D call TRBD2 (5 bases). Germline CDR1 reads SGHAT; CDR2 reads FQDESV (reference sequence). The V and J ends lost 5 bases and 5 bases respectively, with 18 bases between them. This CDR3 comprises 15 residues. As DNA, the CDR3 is TGTGCCAGCAGCACCCGCCGGGGTGCGAGGGAGACCCAGTACTTC. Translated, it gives CASSTRRGARETQYF.

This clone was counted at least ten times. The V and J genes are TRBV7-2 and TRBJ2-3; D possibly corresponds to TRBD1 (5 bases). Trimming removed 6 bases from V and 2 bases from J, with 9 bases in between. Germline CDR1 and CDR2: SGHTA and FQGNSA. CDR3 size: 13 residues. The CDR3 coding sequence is TGTGCCAGCAGGGCAGGGATCACAGATACGCAGTATTTT. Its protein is CASRAGITDTQYF.

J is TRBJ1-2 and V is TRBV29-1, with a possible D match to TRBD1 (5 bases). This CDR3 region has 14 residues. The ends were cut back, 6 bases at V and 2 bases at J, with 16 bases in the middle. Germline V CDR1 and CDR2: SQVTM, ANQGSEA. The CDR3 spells CSVLGGDQNYGYTF. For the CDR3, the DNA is TGCAGCGTCCTGGGGGGGGATCAGAACTATGGCTACACCTTC. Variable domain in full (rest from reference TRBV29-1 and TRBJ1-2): SAVISQKPSRDICQRGTSLTIQCQVDSQVTMMFWYRQQPGQSLTLIATANQGSEATYESGFVIDKFPISRPNLTFSTLTVSNMSPEDSSIYLCSVLGGDQNYGYTFGSGTRLTVV.

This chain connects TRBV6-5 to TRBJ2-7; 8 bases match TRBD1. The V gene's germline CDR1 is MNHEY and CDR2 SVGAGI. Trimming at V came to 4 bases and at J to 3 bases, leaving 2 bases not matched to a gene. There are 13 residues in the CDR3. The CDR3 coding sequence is TGTGCCAGCAGTTCAGGGGGCCACTACGAGCAGTACTTC. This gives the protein CASSSGGHYEQYF.

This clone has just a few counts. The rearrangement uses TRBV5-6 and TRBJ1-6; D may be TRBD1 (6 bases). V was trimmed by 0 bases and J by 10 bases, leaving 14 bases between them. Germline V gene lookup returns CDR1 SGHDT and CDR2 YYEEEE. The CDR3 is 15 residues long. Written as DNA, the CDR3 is TGTGCCAGCAGCTTGGCCGGTGGGGGGGCCTCACCCCTCCACTTT. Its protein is CASSLAGGGASPLHF. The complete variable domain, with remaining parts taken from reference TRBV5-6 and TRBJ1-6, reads DAGVTQSPTHLIKTRGQQVTLRCSPKSGHDTVSWYQQALGQGPQFIFQYYEEEERQRGNFPDRFSGHQFPNYSSELNVNALLLGDSALYLCASSLAGGGASPLHFGNGTRLTVT.

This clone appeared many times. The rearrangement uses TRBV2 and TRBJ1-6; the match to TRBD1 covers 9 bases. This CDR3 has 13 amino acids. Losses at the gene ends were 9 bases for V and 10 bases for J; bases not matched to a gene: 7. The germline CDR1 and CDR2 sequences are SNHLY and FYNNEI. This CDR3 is CARLRDRDSPLHF. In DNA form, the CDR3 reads TGTGCCAGATTACGGGACAGGGACTCACCCCTCCACTTT. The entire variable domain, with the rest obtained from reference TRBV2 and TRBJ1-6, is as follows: EPEVTQTPSHQVTQMGQEVILRCVPISNHLYFYWYRQILGQKVEFLVSFYNNEISEKSEIFDDQFSVERPDGSNFTLKIRSTKLEDSAMYFCARLRDRDSPLHFGNGTRLTVT.

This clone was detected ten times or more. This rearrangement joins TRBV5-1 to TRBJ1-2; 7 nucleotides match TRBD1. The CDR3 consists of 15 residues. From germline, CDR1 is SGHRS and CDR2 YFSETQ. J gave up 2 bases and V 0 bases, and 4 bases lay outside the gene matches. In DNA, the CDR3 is TGCGCCAGCAGCTTGGAATCGGGACAGAACTATGGCTACACCTTC. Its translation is CASSLESGQNYGYTF. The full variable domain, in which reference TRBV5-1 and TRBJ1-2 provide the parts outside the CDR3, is KAGVTQTPRYLIKTRGQQVTLSCSPISGHRSVSWYQQTPGQGLQFLFEYFSETQRNKGNFPGRFSGRQFSNSRSEMNVSTLELGDSALYLCASSLESGQNYGYTFGSGTRLTVV.